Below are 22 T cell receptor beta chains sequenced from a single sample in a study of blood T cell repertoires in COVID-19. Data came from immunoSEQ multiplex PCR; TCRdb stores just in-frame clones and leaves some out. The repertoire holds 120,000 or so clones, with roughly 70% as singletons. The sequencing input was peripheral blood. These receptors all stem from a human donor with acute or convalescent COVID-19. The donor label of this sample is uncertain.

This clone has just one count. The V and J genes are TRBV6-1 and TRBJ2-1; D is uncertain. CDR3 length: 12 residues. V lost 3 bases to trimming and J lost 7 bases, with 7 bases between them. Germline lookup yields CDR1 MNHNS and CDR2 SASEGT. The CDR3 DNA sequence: TGTGCCAGCAGTGACAGGTTAAATGAGCAGTTCTTC. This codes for CASSDRLNEQFF.

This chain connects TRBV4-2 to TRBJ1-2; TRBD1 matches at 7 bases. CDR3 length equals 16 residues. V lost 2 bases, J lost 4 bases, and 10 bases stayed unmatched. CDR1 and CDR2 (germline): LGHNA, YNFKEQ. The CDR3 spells CASSQLDREVGYGYTF. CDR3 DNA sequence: TGTGCCAGCAGCCAACTCGACAGGGAGGTAGGCTATGGCTACACCTTC.

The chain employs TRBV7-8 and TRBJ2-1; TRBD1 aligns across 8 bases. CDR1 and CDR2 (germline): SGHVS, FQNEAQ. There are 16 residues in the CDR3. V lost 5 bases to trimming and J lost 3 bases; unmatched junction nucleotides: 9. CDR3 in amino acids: CASSALQGAGYNEQFF. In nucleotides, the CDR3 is TGTGCCAGCAGCGCGCTTCAGGGGGCCGGCTACAATGAGCAGTTCTTC.

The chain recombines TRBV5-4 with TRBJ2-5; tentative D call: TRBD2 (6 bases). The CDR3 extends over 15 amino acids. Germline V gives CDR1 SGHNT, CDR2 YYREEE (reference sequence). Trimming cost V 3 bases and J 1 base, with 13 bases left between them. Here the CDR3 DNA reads TGTGCCAGCAGCTCTCCGGGACTCCTCCAAGAGACCCAGTACTTC. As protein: CASSSPGLLQETQYF.

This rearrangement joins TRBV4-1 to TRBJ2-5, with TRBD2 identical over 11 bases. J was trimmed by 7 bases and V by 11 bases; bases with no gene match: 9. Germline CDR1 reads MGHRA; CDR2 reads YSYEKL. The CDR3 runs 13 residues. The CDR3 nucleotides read TGCGCCTGTAGCGGGGGGGGCCACGGGACCCAGTACTTC. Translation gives CACSGGGHGTQYF.

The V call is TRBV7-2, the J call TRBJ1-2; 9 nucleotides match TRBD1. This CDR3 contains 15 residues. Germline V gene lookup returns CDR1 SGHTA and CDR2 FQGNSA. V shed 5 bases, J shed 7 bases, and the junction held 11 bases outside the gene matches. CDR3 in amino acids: CASSPIPDRGGGYTF. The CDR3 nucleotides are TGTGCCAGCAGCCCCATCCCGGACAGGGGAGGTGGCTACACCTTC.

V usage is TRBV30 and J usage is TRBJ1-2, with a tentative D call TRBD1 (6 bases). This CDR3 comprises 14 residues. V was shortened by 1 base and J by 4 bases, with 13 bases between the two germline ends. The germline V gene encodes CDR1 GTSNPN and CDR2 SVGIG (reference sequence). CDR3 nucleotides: TGTGCCTGGAGTGAGCGGACAGCTTTCTATGGCTACACCTTC. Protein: CAWSERTAFYGYTF.

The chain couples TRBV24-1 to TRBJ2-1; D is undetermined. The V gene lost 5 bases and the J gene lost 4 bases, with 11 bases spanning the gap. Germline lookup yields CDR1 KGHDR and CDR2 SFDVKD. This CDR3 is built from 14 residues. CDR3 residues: CATSGSRQYNEQFF. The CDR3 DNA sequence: TGTGCCACCAGTGGATCTCGACAATACAATGAGCAGTTCTTC.

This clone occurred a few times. The CDR3 region has the DNA TGTGCCAGTAGTATAAACAGCTATGGCTACACCTTC. It yields the protein CASSINSYGYTF. This chain uses TRBV19 with TRBJ1-2; D unresolved. There are 12 residues in the CDR3. The V gene's germline CDR1 is LNHDA and CDR2 SQIVND (reference sequence). Trimming left V 2 bases short and J 4 bases short, with 5 bases between.

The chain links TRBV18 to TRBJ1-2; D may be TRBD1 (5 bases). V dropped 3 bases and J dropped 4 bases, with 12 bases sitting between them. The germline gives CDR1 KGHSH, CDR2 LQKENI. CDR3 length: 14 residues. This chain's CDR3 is CASSPPDTLYGYTF. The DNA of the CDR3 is TGTGCCAGCTCACCGCCGGACACCCTCTATGGCTACACCTTC.

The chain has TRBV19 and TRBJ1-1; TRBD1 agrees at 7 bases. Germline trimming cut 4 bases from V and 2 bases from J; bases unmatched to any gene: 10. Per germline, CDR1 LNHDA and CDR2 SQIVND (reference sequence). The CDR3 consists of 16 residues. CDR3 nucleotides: TGTGCCAGTAGTAGAGGAGGGGACAGAGCAAACACTGAAGCTTTCTTT. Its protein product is CASSRGGDRANTEAFF. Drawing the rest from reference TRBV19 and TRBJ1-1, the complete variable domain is DGGITQSPKYLFRKEGQNVTLSCEQNLNHDAMYWYRQDPGQGLRLIYYSQIVNDFQKGDIAEGYSVSREKKESFPLTVTSAQKNPTAFYLCASSRGGDRANTEAFFGQGTRLTVV.

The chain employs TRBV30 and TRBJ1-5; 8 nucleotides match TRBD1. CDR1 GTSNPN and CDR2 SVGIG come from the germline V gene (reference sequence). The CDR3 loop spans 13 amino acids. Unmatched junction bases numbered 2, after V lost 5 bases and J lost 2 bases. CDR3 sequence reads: CAWSTGGNQPQHF. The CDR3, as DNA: TGTGCCTGGTCGACAGGGGGCAATCAGCCCCAGCATTTT.

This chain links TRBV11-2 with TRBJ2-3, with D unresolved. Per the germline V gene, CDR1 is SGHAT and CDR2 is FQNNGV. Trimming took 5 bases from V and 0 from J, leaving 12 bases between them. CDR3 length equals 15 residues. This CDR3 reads CASSLYTGSTDTQYF. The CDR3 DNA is TGTGCCAGCAGCCTATATACGGGTAGCACAGATACGCAGTATTTT.

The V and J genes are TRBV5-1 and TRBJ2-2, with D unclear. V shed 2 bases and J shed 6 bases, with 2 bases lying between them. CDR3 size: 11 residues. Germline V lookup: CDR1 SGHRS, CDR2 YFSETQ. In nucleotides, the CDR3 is TGCGCCAGCAGCTTCTCCGGGGAGCTGTTTTTT. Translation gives CASSFSGELFF. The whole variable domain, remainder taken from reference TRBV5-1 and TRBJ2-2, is KAGVTQTPRYLIKTRGQQVTLSCSPISGHRSVSWYQQTPGQGLQFLFEYFSETQRNKGNFPGRFSGRQFSNSRSEMNVSTLELGDSALYLCASSFSGELFFGEGSRLTVL.

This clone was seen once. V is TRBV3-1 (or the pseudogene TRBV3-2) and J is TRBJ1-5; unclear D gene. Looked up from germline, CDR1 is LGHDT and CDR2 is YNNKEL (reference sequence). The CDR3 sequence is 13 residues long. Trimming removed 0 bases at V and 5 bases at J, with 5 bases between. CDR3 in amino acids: CASSQDRDQPQHF. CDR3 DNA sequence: TGTGCCAGCAGCCAAGATCGGGATCAGCCCCAGCATTTT.

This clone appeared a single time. DNA for the CDR3: TGCAGTGCTAGGAGGGTGAGTGAGCAGTTCTTC. It yields the protein CSARRVSEQFF. V usage is TRBV20-1 and J usage is TRBJ2-1; perhaps TRBD2 as D (5 bases). Trimming removed 3 bases from V and 9 bases from J, with 9 bases in between. Germline V CDR1 and CDR2: DFQATT, SNEGSKA (reference sequence). CDR3 length: 11 residues.

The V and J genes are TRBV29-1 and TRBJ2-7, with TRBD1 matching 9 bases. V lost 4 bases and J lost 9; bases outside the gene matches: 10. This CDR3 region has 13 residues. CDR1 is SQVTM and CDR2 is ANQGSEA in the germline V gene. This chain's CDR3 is CSVGGTGFSRQYF. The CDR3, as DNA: TGCAGCGTTGGGGGGACAGGGTTTTCGCGGCAGTACTTC.

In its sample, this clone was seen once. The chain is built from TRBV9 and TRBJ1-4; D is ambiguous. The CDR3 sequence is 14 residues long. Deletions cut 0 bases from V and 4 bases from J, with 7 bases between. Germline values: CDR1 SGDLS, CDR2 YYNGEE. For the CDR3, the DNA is TGTGCCAGCAGCGTAGTTTCAGGTAATGAAAAACTGTTTTTT. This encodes CASSVVSGNEKLFF.

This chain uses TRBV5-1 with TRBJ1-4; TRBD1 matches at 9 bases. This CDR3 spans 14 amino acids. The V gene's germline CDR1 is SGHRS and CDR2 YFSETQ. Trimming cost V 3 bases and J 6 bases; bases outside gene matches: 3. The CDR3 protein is CASSSRTGDEKLFF. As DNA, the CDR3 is TGCGCCAGCAGCTCCCGGACAGGGGATGAAAAACTGTTTTTT.

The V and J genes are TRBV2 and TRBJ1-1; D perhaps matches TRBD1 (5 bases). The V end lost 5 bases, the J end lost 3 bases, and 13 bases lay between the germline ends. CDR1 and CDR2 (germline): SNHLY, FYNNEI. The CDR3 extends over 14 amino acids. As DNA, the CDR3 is TGTGCCAGCAGTAGGGCAGGGAGGGACACTGAAGCTTTCTTT. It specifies CASSRAGRDTEAFF.

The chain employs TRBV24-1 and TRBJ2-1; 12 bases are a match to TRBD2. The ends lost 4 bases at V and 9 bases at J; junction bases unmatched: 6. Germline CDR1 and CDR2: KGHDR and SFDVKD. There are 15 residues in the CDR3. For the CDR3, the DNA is TGTGCCACCAGTGACCCTAGCGGGGGGGCCCGTGAGCAGTTCTTC. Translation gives CATSDPSGGAREQFF.

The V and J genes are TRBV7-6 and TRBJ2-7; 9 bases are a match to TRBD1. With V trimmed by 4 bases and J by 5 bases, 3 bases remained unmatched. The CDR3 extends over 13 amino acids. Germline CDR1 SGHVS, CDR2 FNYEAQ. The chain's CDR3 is CASSYRDRDEQYV. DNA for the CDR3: TGTGCCAGCAGCTACCGGGACAGGGACGAGCAGTACGTC.